This T cell receptor (beta chain) was captured in a study of blood T cell repertoires in COVID-19. Across the whole study: Samples came from the United States, Italy and Spain, spanning acute and convalescent COVID-19. In each case, the material was cDNA or gDNA derived from T cells, B-cell-depleted T cells, or PBMCs.

Per the authors' pipeline: Quantification of nucleated cells was approximated via reference gene primer amplification. Sequenced by immunoSEQ multiplex PCR; TCRdb stores in-frame clones only, minus some. For V, J and clone size, that table is used; D and trimming come from the DNA. The data show some 250,000 clones, approximately 86% seen once. Germline V CDR1 and CDR2: LNHDA, SQIVND (reference sequence). The CDR3 totals 17 residues. V shed 4 bases, J shed 0 bases, and the junction held 11 bases outside the gene matches. The chain combines TRBV19 with TRBJ1-1, with 7 bases identical to TRBD1. This receptor was taken from a woman in her twenties or thirties who had recovered from COVID-19. Specimen: peripheral blood. CDR3 nucleotides: TGTGCCAGTAGTACAAGACAGGGTATCTTCATGAACACTGAAGCTTTCTTT. Translated, it gives CASSTRQGIFMNTEAFF.